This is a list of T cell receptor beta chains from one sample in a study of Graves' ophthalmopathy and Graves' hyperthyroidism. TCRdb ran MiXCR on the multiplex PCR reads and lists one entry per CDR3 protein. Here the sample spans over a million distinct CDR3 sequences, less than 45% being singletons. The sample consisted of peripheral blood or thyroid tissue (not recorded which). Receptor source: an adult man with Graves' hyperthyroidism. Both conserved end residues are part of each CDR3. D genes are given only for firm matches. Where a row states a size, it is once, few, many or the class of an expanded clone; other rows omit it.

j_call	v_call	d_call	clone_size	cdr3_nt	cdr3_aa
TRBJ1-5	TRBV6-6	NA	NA	TGTGCCAGCAGTAGGCAGAACGATCAGCCCCAGCATTTT	CASSRQNDQPQHF
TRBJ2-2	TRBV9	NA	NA	TGTGCCAGCAGCGACCCGGGTGCGAACACCGGGGAGCTGTTTTTT	CASSDPGANTGELFF
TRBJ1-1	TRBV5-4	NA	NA	TGTGCCAGCAGCTTAACCACCAACGCTGAAGCTTTCTTT	CASSLTTNAEAFF
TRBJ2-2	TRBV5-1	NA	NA	TGCGCCAGCCACGCGGGCAGGGGGCTGTTTTTT	CASHAGRGLFF
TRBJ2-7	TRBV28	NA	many	TGTGCCAGCAGCTTCAGGGATTACGAGCAGTACTTC	CASSFRDYEQYF
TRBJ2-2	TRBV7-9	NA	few	TGTGCCAGCAGGGCTCGGTTGGACACCGGGGAGCTGTTTTTT	CASRARLDTGELFF
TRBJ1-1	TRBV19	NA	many	TGTGCCAGTAGTATCGGTAGGGTTCCTAACGCTGAAGCTTTCTTT	CASSIGRVPNAEAFF
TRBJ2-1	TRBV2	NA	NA	TGTGCCAGCAGGGAAGGGATTAGCTCCTACAATGAGCAGTTCTTC	CASREGISSYNEQFF
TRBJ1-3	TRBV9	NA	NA	TGTGCCAGCAGCGAGTCCGGGGTCTTTGACACCACATATTTT	CASSESGVFDTTYF
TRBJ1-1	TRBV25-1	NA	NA	TGTGCCAGCAGTGGCGGGTTGAGGGCTTTCTTT	CASSGGLRAFF
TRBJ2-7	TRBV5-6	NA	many	TGTGCCAGCAGCGTCGCGGGACACAAGGGCCGGCCAAACTACGAGCAGTACTTC	CASSVAGHKGRPNYEQYF
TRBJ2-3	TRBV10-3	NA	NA	TGTGCCATCAGTGAGTCGGGCGGCGGGCGGCACACAGATACGCAGTATTTT	CAISESGGGRHTDTQYF
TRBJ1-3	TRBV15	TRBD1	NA	TGTGCCACCAGCAGAGCATCCGGGACAGGGGGCTACTCTGGAAACACCATATATTTT	CATSRASGTGGYSGNTIYF
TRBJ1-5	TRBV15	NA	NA	TGTGCCACCAGCAGAGTTGGGGGCGGCAATCAGCCCCAGCATTTT	CATSRVGGGNQPQHF
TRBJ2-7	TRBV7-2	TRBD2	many	TGTGCCAGCAGCTCGATAACCGGGACTAGCGGGATAAGAGGCTACGAGCAGTACTTC	CASSSITGTSGIRGYEQYF
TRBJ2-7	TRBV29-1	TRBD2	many	TGCAGCGTTCCCGTGGGACTAGGTCTCTACGAGCAGTACTTC	CSVPVGLGLYEQYF
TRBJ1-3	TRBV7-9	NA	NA	TGTGCCAGCAGCACGACAGGCGGAAACACCATATATTTT	CASSTTGGNTIYF
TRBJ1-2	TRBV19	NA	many	TGTGCCAGTAGTATAGCGAGCGAGGAGTTCAACTATGGCTACACCTTC	CASSIASEEFNYGYTF
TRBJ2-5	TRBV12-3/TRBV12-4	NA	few	TGTGCCAGCAGTTCTCAGGACAGCAACCAAGAGACCCAGTACTTC	CASSSQDSNQETQYF
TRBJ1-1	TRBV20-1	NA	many	TGCAGTGCTCCCAATCTCCTTCCGGGAACTGAAGCTTTCTTT	CSAPNLLPGTEAFF
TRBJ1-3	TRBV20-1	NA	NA	TGCAGTGCTCTCGACGGTGGAAACACCATATATTTT	CSALDGGNTIYF
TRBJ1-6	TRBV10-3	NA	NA	TGTGCCATCAGTGAGACACCCGGGGGAGGCAATTCACCCCTCCACTTT	CAISETPGGGNSPLHF
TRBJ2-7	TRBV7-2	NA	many	TGTGCCAGCAGCTCGACAGACCCGGGCTACGAGCAGTACTTC	CASSSTDPGYEQYF
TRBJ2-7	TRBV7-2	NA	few	TGTGCCAGCAGCTTAGGAACGTCAGGGGTGGCAGAGCAGTACTTC	CASSLGTSGVAEQYF
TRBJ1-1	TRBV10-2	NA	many	TGCGCCAACTTTAGACTTGGGGGACACACTGAAGCTTTCTTT	CANFRLGGHTEAFF
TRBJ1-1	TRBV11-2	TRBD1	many	TGTGCCAGCAAAGGACAGGGAAGTACTGAAGCTTTCTTT	CASKGQGSTEAFF
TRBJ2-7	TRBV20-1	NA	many	TGCAGTGCTAGGGAGGACTTCTCCTACGAGCAGTACTTC	CSAREDFSYEQYF
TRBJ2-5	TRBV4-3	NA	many	TGCGCCAGCAGCCAGGCCATCGAAGAGACCCAGTACTTC	CASSQAIEETQYF
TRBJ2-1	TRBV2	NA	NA	TGTGCCAGCAGCAGGAGTGGGTTTTCGTACAATGAGCAGTTCTTC	CASSRSGFSYNEQFF
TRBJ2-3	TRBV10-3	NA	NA	TGTGCCATCAGTGAGGATCTGGAGTTACCGACAGATACGCAGTATTTT	CAISEDLELPTDTQYF
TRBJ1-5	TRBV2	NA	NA	TGTGCCAGCCCTACAGTGGGAGATCAGCCCCAGCATTTT	CASPTVGDQPQHF
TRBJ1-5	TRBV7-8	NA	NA	TGTGCCAGCAGCTTAATGGGACTCGGTAGCAATCAGCCCCAGCATTTT	CASSLMGLGSNQPQHF
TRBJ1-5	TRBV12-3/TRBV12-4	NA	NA	TGTGCCACTTCGGGCGCCTACAATCAGCCCCAGCATTTT	CATSGAYNQPQHF
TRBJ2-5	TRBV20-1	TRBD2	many	TGCAGTGCTAGAGATGGGGAGACTAGCGTGGAGACCCAGTACTTC	CSARDGETSVETQYF
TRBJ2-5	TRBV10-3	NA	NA	TGTGCCATCAGTGAGAGGGCCCGGCAAGAGACCCAGTACTTC	CAISERARQETQYF
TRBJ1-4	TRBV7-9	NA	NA	TGTGCCAGCAACACCCCCGGGGGTTCCAATGAAAAACTGTTTTTT	CASNTPGGSNEKLFF
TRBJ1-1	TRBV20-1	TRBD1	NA	TGCAGCCGGACAGGGGACACTGAAGCTTTCTTT	CSRTGDTEAFF
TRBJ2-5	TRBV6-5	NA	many	TGTGCCAGCAGACCCGGACAGGGAGCGGGGGAGACCCAGTACTTC	CASRPGQGAGETQYF
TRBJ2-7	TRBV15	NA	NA	TGTGCCACCAGCAGAGATTTGTCCCATCGGTACAGGCGCTACGAGCAGTGCTTC	CATSRDLSHRYRRYEQCF
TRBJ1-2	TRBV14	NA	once	TGTGCCAGCAGCCAAGCGCTTCAAGGGGACTATGGCTACACCTTC	CASSQALQGDYGYTF
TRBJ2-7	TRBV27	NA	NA	TGTGCCAAAATCCCCGAACGCCGCTCCTACGAGCAGTACTTC	CAKIPERRSYEQYF
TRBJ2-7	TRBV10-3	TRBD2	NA	TGTGCCAGCAGTTTATCCGCAGCGGGGGGATCCTACGAGCAGTACTTC	CASSLSAAGGSYEQYF
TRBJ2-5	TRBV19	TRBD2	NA	TGTGCCAGTAGTATCTCGGACGGGACCTTAGCGGGAGGGGAACCCGGGGCCCAGTACTTC	CASSISDGTLAGGEPGAQYF
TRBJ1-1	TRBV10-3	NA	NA	TGTGCCATCAGTGATGAAGACAACACTGAAGCTTTCTTT	CAISDEDNTEAFF
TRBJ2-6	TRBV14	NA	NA	TGTGCCAGCAGCCAAGATCCGTCGCTGACTTTC	CASSQDPSLTF
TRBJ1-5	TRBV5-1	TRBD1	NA	TGTGCCTGGACCCCAGCAGGGGGGAATCAGCCCCAGCATTTT	CAWTPAGGNQPQHF
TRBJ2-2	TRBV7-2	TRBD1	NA	TGTGCCAGCACGGCCAGGACAGGGATGATTCTACGGGAGCTGTTTTTT	CASTARTGMILRELFF
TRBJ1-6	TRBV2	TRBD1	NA	TGTGCCAGCGACTGGGGGACAGGGGCTAATTCACCCCTCCACTTT	CASDWGTGANSPLHF
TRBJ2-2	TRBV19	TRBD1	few	TGTGCCAGTAGTATTATCGGGGGACAGGGCACGAACACCGGGGAGCTGTTTTTT	CASSIIGGQGTNTGELFF
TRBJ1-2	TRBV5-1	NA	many	TGCGCCAGCAGGGAAGCAGGAAACTATGGCTACACCTTC	CASREAGNYGYTF
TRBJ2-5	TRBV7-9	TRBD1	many	TGTGCCAGCAGCTCCCAGTCCCGGGACAGGGAAGAAGAGACCCAGTACTTC	CASSSQSRDREEETQYF
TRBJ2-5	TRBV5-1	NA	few	TGCGCCAGCAGCTTGGACTGGCCCCAAGAGACCCAGTACTTC	CASSLDWPQETQYF
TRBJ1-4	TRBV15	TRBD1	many	TGTGCCACCAGCAGAGACAGGGGGGAAAAACTGTTTTTT	CATSRDRGEKLFF
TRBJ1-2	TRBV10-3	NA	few	TGTGCCATCAGTGAGTCCCCAGGGAGTCTTGGCTACACCTTC	CAISESPGSLGYTF
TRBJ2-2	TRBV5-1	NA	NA	TGTGCCAGCAGCTCCGGTCGGGTTACCGGGGAGCTGTTTTTT	CASSSGRVTGELFF
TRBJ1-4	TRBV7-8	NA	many	TGTGCCAGCAGTCCACCAGGGGCAGGGAATGAAAAACTGTTTTTT	CASSPPGAGNEKLFF
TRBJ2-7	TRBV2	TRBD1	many	TGTGCCAGCAAGGGGACAGGGGGCGTCTTGGGCGAGCAGTACTTC	CASKGTGGVLGEQYF